Listed below are T cell receptor beta chains from one sample, sequenced in a study of T cell repertoires in cytomegalovirus infection. TCRdb analysed the reads with MiXCR anew, one entry per CDR3 protein. The sample holds about 830,000 distinct CDR3 sequences, about 31% seen once. These TCRs' antigens remain unknown. Sequences were derived from cultured CD8+ T cells from PBMCs, sampled from culture after CMV antigen stimulation. Receptors originate from a human donor in good health (CMV status not recorded). Some clones in this sample may be carry-over from other donors' samples. The CDR3 runs from the conserved cysteine through the conserved F or W. Fields, in order: J gene, CDR3 length, V gene, D gene, clone size, CDR3 DNA, CDR3 protein. D genes are given only for firm matches. Size is omitted from some rows. Given values are once, few, many or a class for expanded clones.

>TRBJ2-2|16|TRBV7-9|TRBD2|.
TGTGTCAGTTACCACGGCGGGAGAACCCTCACCGGGGAGCTGTTTTTT
CVSYHGGRTLTGELFF
>TRBJ1-2|16|TRBV4-1|.|many
TGCGCCAGCAGCCAAGAGCTAAACAGAAATAACTATGGCTACACCTTC
CASSQELNRNNYGYTF
>TRBJ1-3|15|TRBV6-6|TRBD1|.
TGTGCCAGCAGGCCGCCGGGACAGCGGGGAAACACCATATATTTT
CASRPPGQRGNTIYF
>TRBJ2-3|20|TRBV7-2|TRBD2|many
TGTGCCAGCAGCTTAGTAGGAATCGGACTAGCGGGGGCTAGCACAGATACGCAGTATTTT
CASSLVGIGLAGASTDTQYF
>TRBJ2-5|16|TRBV3-1|TRBD1|few
TGTGCCAGCAGCCAATTATTCGGGACAGATCAAGAGACCCAGTACTTC
CASSQLFGTDQETQYF
>TRBJ1-2|14|TRBV20-1|.|.
TGCAGTGCAAAATGGACAGCAAACCCTTCTGGCTACACCTTC
CSAKWTANPSGYTF
>TRBJ1-2|12|TRBV29-1|.|.
TGCAGCGTTGAAGGAGGGTGGTATGGCTACACCTTC
CSVEGGWYGYTF
>TRBJ2-2|21|TRBV7-9|TRBD1|few
TGTGCCAGCAGCTCGACACTTCCGGGACAGGGAGAGGGGCCGAACACCGGGGAGCTGTTTTTT
CASSSTLPGQGEGPNTGELFF
>TRBJ1-1|14|TRBV14|.|.
TGTGCCAGCAGTCAGGCAGGGTTGAACACTGAAGCTTTCTTT
CASSQAGLNTEAFF
>TRBJ2-6|17|TRBV7-8|TRBD2|many
TGTGCCAGCAGCCCACTAGCGGCGTTCAACGGGGCCAACGTCCTGACTTTC
CASSPLAAFNGANVLTF
>TRBJ2-5|14|TRBV27|.|.
TGTGCCAGCAGTCCTCCGGGACCAGAAGAGACCCAGTACTTC
CASSPPGPEETQYF
>TRBJ1-1|11|TRBV11-2|.|few
TGTGCCAGCCTGGCGAGAACTGAAGCTTTCTTT
CASLARTEAFF
>TRBJ2-7|12|TRBV10-3|.|.
TGTGCCATCAGTGATGGCAGGCCCGAGCAGTACTTC
CAISDGRPEQYF
>TRBJ2-2|15|TRBV19|TRBD2|few
TGTGCCAGTAGGAACCTGGCGGGGGGCACCGGGGAGCTGTTTTTT
CASRNLAGGTGELFF
>TRBJ2-5|16|TRBV7-3|TRBD2|few
TGTGCCAGCAGCTCTAGCGGGGGATCGTACCAAGAGACCCAGTACTTC
CASSSSGGSYQETQYF
>TRBJ2-5|14|TRBV12-3/TRBV12-4|.|few
TGTGCCAGCAGTTTGATAGGGACGCTTGAGACCCAGTACTTC
CASSLIGTLETQYF
>TRBJ1-2|16|TRBV7-6|TRBD1|few
TGTGCCAGCAGCTTAGCCCGGACAGGTGGGGAATATGGCTACACCTTC
CASSLARTGGEYGYTF
>TRBJ2-3|17|TRBV7-8|TRBD2|few
TGTGCCAGCAGCCCCGGGGGTAGCGGGGGTAGCACAGATACGCAGTATTTT
CASSPGGSGGSTDTQYF
>TRBJ2-1|15|TRBV14|.|.
TGTGCCAGCAGCCGGGGGACGGAGTCCTACAATGAGCAGTTCTTC
CASSRGTESYNEQFF
>TRBJ2-7|14|TRBV5-5|TRBD1|.
TGTGCCAGCAGCTTGGAGGACAGGGGCTACGAGCAGTACTTC
CASSLEDRGYEQYF
>TRBJ1-2|14|TRBV27|TRBD1|.
TGTGCCAGCAGGTCGACAGGGGGCGCAGATGGCTACACCTTC
CASRSTGGADGYTF
>TRBJ1-1|16|TRBV9|.|.
TGTGCCAGCAGCGTAGCGGCGGGAACCATGAACACTGAAGCTTTCTTT
CASSVAAGTMNTEAFF
>TRBJ2-3|17|TRBV4-3|TRBD2|.
TGCGCCAGCAGCCAACTCCCTAGCGGGAGCAGCACAGATACGCAGTATTTT
CASSQLPSGSSTDTQYF
>TRBJ2-2|15|TRBV7-8|.|many
TGTGCCAGCAGCTTGGAAGGGGCCGGAACCGGGGAGCTGTTTTTT
CASSLEGAGTGELFF
>TRBJ2-2|16|TRBV6-2/TRBV6-3|TRBD1|few
TGTGCCAGCAGTTACTCTGGACAGGGCCACACCGGGGAGCTGTTTTTT
CASSYSGQGHTGELFF
>TRBJ2-1|14|TRBV7-6|.|many
TGTGCCAGCAGCGGGGGTGGGTACTACAATGAGCAGTTCTTC
CASSGGGYYNEQFF
>TRBJ1-2|11|TRBV6-2/TRBV6-3|.|.
TGTGCCAGCAGATCGCAGGGTGGCTACACCTTC
CASRSQGGYTF
>TRBJ1-5|15|TRBV2|TRBD1|.
TGTGCCAGCAGTGGGGTAGACAGGGAAACTCAGCCCCAGCATTTT
CASSGVDRETQPQHF
>TRBJ1-2|15|TRBV6-5|.|.
TGTGCCAGCAGTTACTCATCGAGGATCCCCTATGGCTACACCTTC
CASSYSSRIPYGYTF
>TRBJ2-1|11|TRBV5-1|.|few
TGCGCCAGCGGGTTCACAGATGAGCAGTTCTTC
CASGFTDEQFF
>TRBJ2-7|18|TRBV10-3|TRBD1|few
TGTGCCATCAGTGTTCTAAATCCACGACAGGGGGTTACCTACGAGCAGTACTTC
CAISVLNPRQGVTYEQYF
>TRBJ2-3|15|TRBV12-3/TRBV12-4|TRBD2|.
TGTGCCAGCACCTCGACTAGCGGGGGCACAGATACGCAGTATTTT
CASTSTSGGTDTQYF
>TRBJ2-4|15|TRBV7-3|TRBD2|.
TGTGCCAGCAGCCCCTCAGCGGGGGGGCCGGACATTCAGTACTTC
CASSPSAGGPDIQYF
>TRBJ1-2|14|TRBV9|.|.
TGTGCCAGCAGCGTAGACTCAGCTAACTATGGCTACACCTTC
CASSVDSANYGYTF
>TRBJ2-3|15|TRBV6-2/TRBV6-3|TRBD1|few
TGTGCCAGCAGTCCACACAGACAGGGCAGAGATACGCAGTATTTT
CASSPHRQGRDTQYF
>TRBJ2-5|15|TRBV7-4|.|.
TGTGCCAGCAGCTTAATAAAACATGACCAAGAGACCCAGTACTTC
CASSLIKHDQETQYF
>TRBJ2-1|16|TRBV12-3/TRBV12-4|.|many
TGTGCCAGCAGTGTTCCTGGGTTACTCTCCTACAATGAGCAGTTCTTC
CASSVPGLLSYNEQFF
>TRBJ1-1|18|TRBV4-3|.|.
TGCGCCAGCAGCCACCCCACCGCAGGGGCGAGGAGTGCCACTGAAGCTTTCTTT
CASSHPTAGARSATEAFF
>TRBJ2-5|13|TRBV29-1|.|.
TGCAGCGTTGAACTTACAATCTCAGAGACCCAGTACTTC
CSVELTISETQYF
>TRBJ2-7|13|TRBV2|TRBD1|.
TGTGCCAGCATTGGGACAGATTACTACGAGCAGCACTTC
CASIGTDYYEQHF
>TRBJ2-7|13|TRBV20-1|.|.
TGCAGTCCTAAGGGCCCGACAGGCTACGAACAGTACTTC
CSPKGPTGYEQYF
>TRBJ2-1|14|TRBV7-2|.|many
TGTGCCAGCAGCTTTTTGACCCAATACAATGAGCAGTTCTTC
CASSFLTQYNEQFF
>TRBJ2-2|16|TRBV7-3|.|.
TGTGCCAGCAGCCAAAGATCGGATGGGGGAACCGGGGAGCTGTTTTTT
CASSQRSDGGTGELFF
>TRBJ2-1|18|TRBV27|TRBD2|few
TGTGCCAGCAGTTTATCTGGACTAGCGGGGGTAGCCTACAATGAGCAGTTCTTC
CASSLSGLAGVAYNEQFF
>TRBJ1-2|16|TRBV12-3/TRBV12-4|TRBD1|.
TGTGCCAGCAGTCCCGACCGGGACAGGAATAAGGATGGCTACACCTTC
CASSPDRDRNKDGYTF
>TRBJ1-2|13|TRBV7-9|.|.
TGTGCCAGCAGCTTAGATTCCGGATGGGGCTACACCTTC
CASSLDSGWGYTF
>TRBJ2-3|16|TRBV28|TRBD2|few
TGTGCCAGCAGTGATAGCGGGGCTTTTAGCACAGATACGCAGTATTTT
CASSDSGAFSTDTQYF
>TRBJ1-2|15|TRBV6-5|TRBD1|.
TGTGCCAGCAGCCGGGACAGAGGAATTGGAAATGGCTACACCTTC
CASSRDRGIGNGYTF
>TRBJ1-4|15|TRBV12-3/TRBV12-4|.|.
TGTGCCAGCACCCTATGGGACGCAACTAATGAAAAACTGTTTTTT
CASTLWDATNEKLFF
>TRBJ1-2|16|TRBV6-5|TRBD1|.
TGTGCCAGCAGTTCCGGGACAGGGGCCGCTAACTATGGCTACACCTTC
CASSSGTGAANYGYTF